The 23 T cell receptor beta chains below were found in one sample sequenced in a study of blood T cell repertoires in COVID-19. Repertoires were generated with immunoSEQ multiplex PCR, while TCRdb's copy carries only in-frame clones and drops some. The data contain fewer than 120,000 clones, over 60% of them singletons. Sequenced material: peripheral blood. The origin of the receptors is a woman of 80 years or more with active or convalescent COVID-19.

The CDR3 DNA follows: TGTGCCACCGCCCCTAGCGGGAGTAGGAATGAGCAGTTCTTC. Its protein product is CATAPSGSRNEQFF. V is TRBV4-2 and J is TRBJ2-1; 10 bases are a match to TRBD2. V shed 10 bases, J shed 7 bases, and the junction held 10 bases outside the gene matches. The germline CDR1 and CDR2 sequences are LGHNA and YNFKEQ. The CDR3 runs 14 residues.

This chain links TRBV5-1 with TRBJ2-1, with TRBD1 matching over 7 bases. The V gene's germline CDR1 is SGHRS and CDR2 YFSETQ. The junction had 5 bases not matched to a gene; V was cut back by 2 bases and J by 3 bases. CDR3 length equals 15 residues. The CDR3 DNA follows: TGCGCCAGCAGCTTAGCCGGGGACAGCTACAATGAGCAGTTCTTC. Protein sequence: CASSLAGDSYNEQFF.

This rearrangement joins TRBV3-1 (or the pseudogene TRBV3-2) to TRBJ2-2; 7 nucleotides match TRBD2. This CDR3 is 15 amino acids long. After removal of 4 bases from V and 7 bases from J, the junction contained 9 bases not matched to a gene. Germline V lookup: CDR1 LGHDT, CDR2 YNNKEL (reference sequence). CDR3 nucleotide sequence: TGTGCCAGCAGCCCTCCCGGGGGGAGGCGCGGGGAGCTGTTTTTT. Translating gives CASSPPGGRRGELFF.

V and J are TRBV5-1 and TRBJ2-3, with TRBD2 matching over 8 bases. The CDR3 consists of 15 residues. V lost 2 bases, J lost 4 bases, and 6 bases stayed unmatched. Germline lookup yields CDR1 SGHRS and CDR2 YFSETQ. CDR3 protein: CASSFVAGKSDTQYF. The CDR3 region has the DNA TGCGCCAGCAGCTTCGTAGCGGGAAAGTCAGATACGCAGTATTTT.

The chain uses TRBV29-1 and TRBJ1-2; 8 nucleotides line up with TRBD1. The germline CDR1 and CDR2 sequences are SQVTM and ANQGSEA. The V and J ends lost 8 bases and 2 bases, in that order; junction bases with no gene match: 13. This CDR3 has 15 residues. The CDR3 region has the DNA TGCAGCATCACAGGCGGCAGGGGGCTGAACTATGGCTACACCTTC. Translated: CSITGGRGLNYGYTF. Variable domain in full (rest from reference TRBV29-1 and TRBJ1-2): SAVISQKPSRDICQRGTSLTIQCQVDSQVTMMFWYRQQPGQSLTLIATANQGSEATYESGFVIDKFPISRPNLTFSTLTVSNMSPEDSSIYLCSITGGRGLNYGYTFGSGTRLTVV.

The CDR3 is CASSSPGLAGGSRSYEQYF. The CDR3 nucleotides read TGTGCCAGCAGCTCACCTGGACTAGCGGGAGGATCGAGGTCCTACGAGCAGTACTTC. The chain recombines TRBV7-9 with TRBJ2-7; 14 bases are a match to TRBD2. In germline, CDR1 is SEHNR, CDR2 FQNEAQ (reference sequence). The J segment lost 1 base and the V segment lost 4 bases, leaving 12 bases of the junction unmatched. This CDR3 has 19 residues.

The chain has TRBV19 and TRBJ1-5; 8 nucleotides match TRBD1. Looked up from germline, CDR1 is LNHDA and CDR2 is SQIVND (reference sequence). The ends lost 9 bases at V and 6 bases at J; junction bases unmatched: 16. The CDR3 sequence is 16 residues long. CDR3 in amino acids: CASYKGADRGSQPQHF. CDR3 coding DNA: TGTGCCAGCTACAAGGGAGCCGACAGGGGCAGTCAGCCCCAGCATTTT.

This rearrangement joins TRBV5-1 to TRBJ1-6; D uncertain. Deletions cut 0 bases from V and 10 bases from J, with 17 bases between. The germline gives CDR1 SGHRS, CDR2 YFSETQ. This CDR3 contains 16 residues. CDR3 DNA: TGCGCCAGCAGCTTGGGCCGGCCAGAGGTAGGATCACCCCTCCACTTT. As protein: CASSLGRPEVGSPLHF.

The rearrangement links TRBV25-1 to TRBJ2-5; D is possibly TRBD1 (6 bases). V lost 3 bases and J lost 4, with 12 bases in between. Germline V gives CDR1 MGHDK, CDR2 SYGVNS. This CDR3 is 14 amino acids long. CDR3 coding DNA: TGTGCCAGCAGTGAGGCAGGGGTCGGAGAGACCCAGTACTTC. This translates into CASSEAGVGETQYF.

This clone was seen a handful of times. The chain has TRBV24-1 and TRBJ1-5; D perhaps matches TRBD1 (6 bases). Trimming took off 9 bases at V and 5 bases at J, with 10 bases between the two ends. The CDR3 sequence is 12 residues long. Per germline, CDR1 KGHDR and CDR2 SFDVKD. The DNA of the CDR3 is TGTGCCACCCTGACAGGTTATCAGCCCCAGCATTTT. As protein: CATLTGYQPQHF.

This sequence joins TRBV9 and TRBJ2-7, with no clear D. CDR1 is SGDLS, CDR2 YYNGEE, per germline. The CDR3 runs to 14 residues. Trimming removed 0 bases from V and 0 bases from J, with 7 bases in between. CDR3 sequence reads: CASSVVADSYEQYF. The CDR3 coding sequence is TGTGCCAGCAGCGTAGTTGCGGACTCCTACGAGCAGTACTTC.

The J gene is TRBJ2-7, the V gene TRBV7-2; D perhaps matches TRBD2 (5 bases). CDR1 is SGHTA and CDR2 is FQGNSA in the germline V gene. Trimming pared 1 base from V and 2 bases from J, leaving 15 bases between. This CDR3 has 16 residues. The CDR3 DNA reads TGTGCCAGCAGCTTAGTTAGCGACTCCCGAACCTACGAGCAGTACTTC. It translates to CASSLVSDSRTYEQYF.

The chain employs TRBV5-4 and TRBJ1-1; 9 bases are a match to TRBD1. The CDR3 covers 15 residues. V was pared by 6 bases and J by 5 bases, with 11 bases of the junction left unmatched. The germline V gene encodes CDR1 SGHNT and CDR2 YYREEE (reference sequence). CDR3 DNA sequence: TGTGCCAGCACCCGGCCGGGACAGGGTTCGACTGAAGCTTTCTTT. Translation gives CASTRPGQGSTEAFF.

CDR3 protein: CASSQVAGSYEQYF. DNA of the CDR3: TGTGCCAGCAGCCAAGTGGCGGGGTCCTACGAGCAGTACTTC. V and J are TRBV4-2 and TRBJ2-7; the D gene is possibly TRBD2 (6 bases). The germline CDR1 and CDR2 sequences are LGHNA and YNFKEQ. V was pared by 1 base and J by 1 base, with 8 bases between. The CDR3 has 14 amino acids.

The chain is built from TRBV3-1 (or the pseudogene TRBV3-2) and TRBJ2-1, with 9 bases matching TRBD2. The J segment lost 7 bases and the V segment lost 2 bases, leaving 12 bases of the junction unmatched. The V gene's germline CDR1 is LGHDT and CDR2 YNNKEL (reference sequence). The CDR3 runs to 17 residues. The CDR3 spells CASSQQALAGTLNEQFF. CDR3 DNA sequence: TGTGCCAGCAGCCAACAGGCCCTAGCGGGGACTCTAAATGAGCAGTTCTTC.

The V call is TRBV7-9, the J call TRBJ2-2, with a tentative D call TRBD1 (5 bases). Germline lookup yields CDR1 SEHNR and CDR2 FQNEAQ (reference sequence). This CDR3 is 16 amino acids long. Trimming took off 3 bases at V and 3 bases at J, with 14 bases between the two ends. This CDR3 reads CASSLGMGLYTGELFF. The CDR3 coding sequence is TGTGCCAGCAGCTTGGGGATGGGGCTGTACACCGGGGAGCTGTTTTTT.

The chain carries TRBV5-6 and TRBJ2-5; 9 bases fit TRBD2. Germline trimming cut 0 bases from V and 2 bases from J; bases unmatched to any gene: 5. The germline V gene encodes CDR1 SGHDT and CDR2 YYEEEE. The CDR3 runs 16 residues. CDR3 in DNA: TGTGCCAGCAGCTTGGCCCTAGCGGGATCACAAGAGACCCAGTACTTC. Translation gives CASSLALAGSQETQYF.

The V call is TRBV6-5, the J call TRBJ1-2; TRBD1 matches at 11 bases. This CDR3 is 14 amino acids long. After removal of 5 bases from V and 4 bases from J, the junction contained 3 bases not matched to a gene. Germline V gene lookup returns CDR1 MNHEY and CDR2 SVGAGI. CDR3 sequence (DNA): TGTGCCAGCAGTAGAGGGACAGGGGGCTATGGCTACACCTTC. It is translated as CASSRGTGGYGYTF.

The chain joins TRBV15 to TRBJ1-5, with 9 bases matching TRBD1. Germline CDR1 and CDR2: LNHNV and YYDKDF (reference sequence). This CDR3 is 15 amino acids long. With V trimmed by 0 bases and J by 8 bases, 5 bases remained unmatched. The CDR3 loop is CATSRDSGQGKPQHF. CDR3 DNA: TGTGCCACCAGCAGAGATTCGGGACAGGGTAAGCCCCAGCATTTT.

Notes on this clone: Its ends do not fully match the called genes, so a read error is possible. The sample carries other DNA sequences with the same CDR3. V and J are TRBV6-5 and TRBJ2-5; D gene unclear. There are 13 residues in the CDR3. Germline-derived CDR1 and CDR2 are MNHEY and SVGAGI. The CDR3 loop is CASSYQDQETQYF. CDR3 DNA sequence: TGTGCCAGCAGTTACCAGGATCAAGAGACCCAATACTTC.

The rearrangement links TRBV5-1 to TRBJ1-1; no clear D. Per the germline V gene, CDR1 is SGHRS and CDR2 is YFSETQ. The germline V and J ends were trimmed by 4 bases and 5 bases, with 18 bases remaining between them. The CDR3 runs 15 residues. The CDR3 nucleotides read TGCGCCAGCAGCGTGGGGAAGAGGGTCGAGACTGAAGCTTTCTTT. Its protein is CASSVGKRVETEAFF.

This chain's CDR3 is CAWSVPGGFNYGYTF. CDR3 in DNA: TGTGCCTGGAGTGTACCGGGGGGATTTAACTATGGCTACACCTTC. V gene TRBV30 combines with J gene TRBJ1-2, with a possible D match to TRBD1 (5 bases). The CDR3 runs 15 residues. The germline CDR1 and CDR2 sequences are GTSNPN and SVGIG (reference sequence). V gave up 0 bases and J gave up 1 base, with 12 bases separating them.

The rearrangement links TRBV5-4 to TRBJ1-2; weak D call: TRBD1 (6 bases). Trimming removed 3 bases from V and 7 bases from J, with 13 bases in between. Germline V gives CDR1 SGHNT, CDR2 YYREEE (reference sequence). The CDR3 runs 13 residues. This CDR3 reads CASSSTGWVGYTF. The CDR3 region has the DNA TGTGCCAGCAGCTCAACAGGGTGGGTTGGCTACACCTTC.